These 31 T cell receptor beta chains came from one sample sequenced in a study of cytomegalovirus exposure and HLA in healthy donors (dated by TCRdb to about 2017). The library was prepared using the immunoSEQ multiplex PCR assay. The multiplex PCR relied on a mix of 60 forward primers for TCR Vbeta segments and 13 reverse primers for TCR Jbeta segments. The clones in this table, taken by TCRdb from immuneACCESS, are in-frame only. Not every clone is retained; where verified, under half of the shortfall comes from an unresolved V gene, and the cause of the rest is unknown. In all, the sample holds roughly 120,000 clones, and approximately 81% of those were seen once. 3% to 4% of the sample is in the top ten clones. Sequencing was performed on PBMCs. The receptors come from a young woman in good health and CMV-seronegative.

The chain couples TRBV5-1 to TRBJ2-5, with D possibly matching TRBD2 (6 bases). The J call is uncertain, as TRBJ2-7 better fits the DNA end. This CDR3 contains 14 residues. CDR1 is SGHRS, CDR2 YFSETQ, per germline. Written as DNA, the CDR3 is TGCGCCAGCAGCTTGGCCGGGAGCTCCTACGAGCAGTACTTC. Translated, it gives CASSLAGSSYEQYF.

In DNA, the CDR3 is TGTGCCAGCACCGACAGGGTCAGCACAGATACGCAGTATTTT. Amino acids: CASTDRVSTDTQYF. J is TRBJ2-3 and V is TRBV6-5; 7 nucleotides match TRBD1. V gave up 7 bases and J gave up 0 bases; unmatched junction bases: 4. Looked up from germline, CDR1 is MNHEY and CDR2 is SVGAGI. The CDR3 contains 14 residues.

V is TRBV5-1 and J is TRBJ2-7; the match to TRBD1 covers 9 bases. This CDR3 is built from 18 residues. J lost 7 bases, V lost 4 bases, and 21 bases had no gene match. Germline assignment: CDR1 SGHRS and CDR2 YFSETQ. The CDR3 protein is CASSPQGANRGRSGEQYF. The CDR3, as DNA: TGCGCCAGCAGCCCCCAAGGAGCAAACAGGGGGCGATCGGGTGAGCAGTACTTC.

The CDR3 bases are TGTGCCAGCAGCTCCGGGACAGCGAACACTGAAGCTTTCTTT. Residues: CASSSGTANTEAFF. The chain carries TRBV5-4 and TRBJ1-1; TRBD1 matches 7 bases. The junction had 3 bases not matched to a gene; V was cut back by 3 bases and J by 1 base. Germline CDR1 reads SGHNT; CDR2 reads YYREEE (reference sequence). The CDR3 sequence is 14 residues long.

This sequence joins TRBV5-8 and TRBJ2-7, with 13 nucleotides matching TRBD2. The CDR3 is made up of 15 amino acids. Germline V lookup: CDR1 SGHTS, CDR2 YDEGEE. Trimming cost V 4 bases and J 5 bases; bases outside gene matches: 6. DNA of the CDR3: TGTGCCAGCAGCCACGGACTAGCGGGAGAGCACGAGCAGTACTTC. Translation gives CASSHGLAGEHEQYF.

The chain employs TRBV6-1 and TRBJ2-5; D uncertain. The end of the DNA fits TRBJ2-7 better, so the J call may be wrong. The CDR3 has 12 residues. The germline V gene has CDR1 MNHNS and CDR2 SASEGT. The CDR3 here is CASSPAVYEQYF. CDR3 nucleotide sequence: TGTGCCAGCAGTCCGGCGGTATACGAGCAGTACTTC.

This sequence joins TRBV10-1 and TRBJ2-7; the D is unclear. The CDR3 is 12 residues long. V gave up 2 bases and J gave up 7 bases, with 9 bases separating them. Looked up from germline, CDR1 is WNHNN and CDR2 is SYGVQD (reference sequence). CDR3 sequence (DNA): TGCGCCAGCAGTGAGGTTGGAGCGGAGCAGTACTTC. Amino acid sequence: CASSEVGAEQYF.

J is TRBJ1-3 and V is TRBV10-3; 7 positions agree with TRBD1. The CDR3 length is 15 residues. J was trimmed by 0 bases and V by 6 bases; bases with no gene match: 5. Germline loops: CDR1 ENHRY, CDR2 SYGVKD. The CDR3 loop reads CAISGQEYSGNTIYF. The CDR3 DNA follows: TGTGCCATCAGCGGACAGGAGTACTCTGGAAACACCATATATTTT.

The CDR3 region is CARSLAPETSGNYEQYF. The CDR3 region has the DNA TGTGCCAGAAGCTTGGCCCCAGAAACTAGCGGGAACTACGAGCAGTACTTC. V is TRBV5-3 and J is TRBJ2-7, with 10 bases fitting TRBD2. TRBV5-3 is treated as an ORF (open reading frame) with a function not yet certain. This CDR3 contains 17 residues. The junction had 9 bases not matched to a gene; V was cut back by 0 bases and J by 3 bases.

The V call is TRBV11-2, the J call TRBJ2-1; D gene uncertain. CDR3 length: 14 residues. V lost 5 bases to trimming and J lost 2 bases, with 10 bases between them. Per the germline V gene, CDR1 is SGHAT and CDR2 is FQNNGV. CDR3 loop: CASSPSRTYNEQFF. As DNA, the CDR3 is TGTGCCAGCAGCCCTAGTCGCACCTACAATGAGCAGTTCTTC.

In its sample, this clone was seen a few times. The V and J genes are TRBV25-1 and TRBJ2-1; 14 bases map to TRBD2. CDR1 is MGHDK and CDR2 is SYGVNS in the germline V gene. This CDR3 region has 17 residues. J was trimmed by 7 bases and V by 3 bases; bases with no gene match: 8. The DNA of the CDR3 is TGTGCCAGCAGTGATCGCCAAGGACTAGCGGGAGGTAATGAGCAGTTCTTC. It translates to CASSDRQGLAGGNEQFF.

The chain has TRBV5-4 and TRBJ2-3, with 9 positions matching TRBD1. CDR1 is SGHNT, CDR2 YYREEE, per germline (reference sequence). CDR3 length equals 16 residues. The V gene end was trimmed by 0 bases and the J gene end by 4 bases; junction bases not matched to a gene: 6. DNA of the CDR3: TGTGCCAGCAGCTTGGCAGTGACAGGGGGGGCAGATACGCAGTATTTT. Amino acid sequence: CASSLAVTGGADTQYF. The variable domain in full, completed from reference TRBV5-4 and TRBJ2-3, reads ETGVTQSPTHLIKTRGQQVTLRCSSQSGHNTVSWYQQALGQGPQFIFQYYREEENGRGNFPPRFSGLQFPNYSSELNVNALELDDSALYLCASSLAVTGGADTQYFGPGTRLTVL.

The chain couples TRBV5-6 to TRBJ1-2; 9 positions agree with TRBD1. This CDR3 is 16 amino acids long. From germline, CDR1 is SGHDT and CDR2 YYEEEE. J lost 5 bases, V lost 0 bases, and 8 bases had no gene match. The CDR3 is CASSLGGRGQGYGYTF. CDR3 DNA sequence: TGTGCCAGCAGCTTGGGTGGGCGAGGACAGGGGTATGGCTACACCTTC. Filled out from reference TRBV5-6 and TRBJ1-2, the complete variable domain reads DAGVTQSPTHLIKTRGQQVTLRCSPKSGHDTVSWYQQALGQGPQFIFQYYEEEERQRGNFPDRFSGHQFPNYSSELNVNALLLGDSALYLCASSLGGRGQGYGYTFGSGTRLTVV.

This chain joins TRBV6-5 and TRBJ2-7; 9 bases agree with TRBD1. Looked up from germline, CDR1 is MNHEY and CDR2 is SVGAGI. After removal of 5 bases from V and 2 bases from J, the junction contained 4 bases not matched to a gene. This CDR3 has 14 amino acids. CDR3 in DNA: TGTGCCAGCAGTACAGGACAGGGGCCCTACGAGCAGTACTTC. It translates to CASSTGQGPYEQYF.

This clone came up once. The chain links TRBV28 to TRBJ1-2; D is perhaps TRBD1 (6 bases). V dropped 6 bases and J dropped 4 bases, with 12 bases sitting between them. The CDR3 has 13 amino acids. Germline V CDR1 and CDR2: MDHEN, SYDVKM. CDR3 loop: CASRSTGVYGYTF. The CDR3 bases are TGTGCCAGCAGATCGACAGGTGTCTATGGCTACACCTTC.

This rearrangement joins TRBV10-1 to TRBJ2-7, with D unclear. CDR3 length equals 12 residues. V lost 3 bases and J 2 bases, leaving 5 bases between the germline ends. CDR1 and CDR2 from the germline V gene are WNHNN and SYGVQD (reference sequence). The CDR3 DNA reads TGCGCCAGCAGTGACGGAGCCTACGAGCAGTACTTC. Its translation: CASSDGAYEQYF.

This rearrangement joins TRBV19 to TRBJ1-5; tentative D call: TRBD1 (6 bases). The germline V gene encodes CDR1 LNHDA and CDR2 SQIVND (reference sequence). This CDR3 region has 15 residues. V was pared by 3 bases and J by 2 bases, with 11 bases between. For the CDR3, the DNA is TGTGCCAGTAGTATCTTACAGGGAGGCAATCAGCCCCAGCATTTT. Translation gives CASSILQGGNQPQHF.

This chain uses TRBV5-8 with TRBJ2-7; a weak D match, TRBD2 (7 bases). This CDR3 contains 14 residues. Looked up from germline, CDR1 is SGHTS and CDR2 is YDEGEE. Trimming stripped 4 bases from V and 0 bases from J, with 11 bases between. CDR3 sequence (DNA): TGTGCCAGCAGCCTCCGGGGGGCCTCCTACGAGCAGTACTTC. It encodes CASSLRGASYEQYF.

This clone was seen once. The V and J genes are TRBV7-6 and TRBJ2-3; TRBD2 aligns across 7 bases. The CDR3 spans 18 residues. Germline values: CDR1 SGHVS, CDR2 FNYEAQ. Trimming at V came to 5 bases and at J to 3 bases, leaving 17 bases not matched to a gene. DNA for the CDR3: TGTGCCAGCAGCCTAACCCGGGGTTTGGGAGGGCCGACAGATACGCAGTATTTT. The encoded protein is CASSLTRGLGGPTDTQYF.

This clone is a singleton in its sample. The V call is TRBV4-1, the J call TRBJ2-1; TRBD2 matches at 12 bases. CDR1 MGHRA and CDR2 YSYEKL come from the germline V gene. After removal of 3 bases from V and 6 bases from J, the junction contained 6 bases not matched to a gene. The CDR3 sequence is 16 residues long. The CDR3 here is CASSHEPGLAGNEQFF. The CDR3 DNA sequence: TGCGCCAGCAGCCACGAACCGGGACTAGCGGGCAATGAGCAGTTCTTC.

The J gene is TRBJ1-1, the V gene TRBV27, with D perhaps matching TRBD1 (6 bases). Germline V gene sequence: CDR1 MNHEY, CDR2 SMNVEV (reference sequence). This CDR3 contains 14 residues. The V gene lost 4 bases and the J gene lost 8 bases, with 17 bases spanning the gap. CDR3 DNA: TGTGCCAGCAGTTCCGACCGGGACACAATAGAAGCTTTCTTT. It codes for CASSSDRDTIEAFF.

The chain combines TRBV10-2 with TRBJ2-7; 12 bases map to TRBD1. Germline CDR1 and CDR2: WSHSY and SAAADI. V gave up 4 bases and J gave up 3 bases; unmatched junction bases: 10. This CDR3 spans 17 amino acids. The CDR3 is CASSGGQGAPRIYEQYF. The DNA for the CDR3 is TGCGCCAGCAGTGGGGGACAGGGGGCCCCTAGGATCTACGAGCAGTACTTC.

The chain recombines TRBV2 with TRBJ1-1; D gene uncertain. Trimming stripped 3 bases from V and 0 bases from J, with 17 bases between. The V gene's germline CDR1 is SNHLY and CDR2 FYNNEI. The CDR3 consists of 17 residues. CDR3 protein: CASSDPNGGSLNTEAFF. In DNA form, the CDR3 reads TGTGCCAGCAGTGACCCCAACGGCGGCAGTTTGAACACTGAAGCTTTCTTT. Combining the CDR3 with reference TRBV2 and TRBJ1-1 gives the whole variable domain EPEVTQTPSHQVTQMGQEVILRCVPISNHLYFYWYRQILGQKVEFLVSFYNNEISEKSEIFDDQFSVERPDGSNFTLKIRSTKLEDSAMYFCASSDPNGGSLNTEAFFGQGTRLTVV.

This clone turned up a few times. The V gene is TRBV5-6, the J gene TRBJ2-1, with D perhaps matching TRBD1 (6 bases). Trimming removed 2 bases from V and 2 bases from J, with 14 bases in between. This CDR3 spans 16 amino acids. CDR1 and CDR2 (germline): SGHDT, YYEEEE. This CDR3 reads CASSFSTGRAYNEQFF. CDR3 DNA: TGTGCCAGCAGCTTTTCGACAGGCAGGGCCTACAATGAGCAGTTCTTC.

The V call is TRBV6-5, the J call TRBJ1-3, with no clear D. V was shortened by 7 bases and J by 8 bases, with 9 bases between the two germline ends. This CDR3 spans 11 amino acids. Per germline, CDR1 MNHEY and CDR2 SVGAGI. In DNA, the CDR3 is TGTGCCAGCAAATGGAGGGACACCATATATTTT. It specifies CASKWRDTIYF.

The table lists this clone with a count of one. The V call is TRBV7-2, the J call TRBJ2-3; D is perhaps TRBD2 (5 bases). The CDR3 is 13 residues long. CDR1 and CDR2 (germline): SGHTA, FQGNSA. V was pared by 10 bases and J by 0 bases, with 11 bases between. CDR3 residues: CANQERSTDTQYF. CDR3 bases: TGTGCCAACCAGGAGCGGAGCACAGATACGCAGTATTTT.

The chain is built from TRBV7-9 and TRBJ2-7; D is unresolved. Germline CDR1 reads SEHNR; CDR2 reads FQNEAQ (reference sequence). V dropped 4 bases and J dropped 0 bases, with 19 bases sitting between them. The CDR3 totals 17 residues. The DNA for the CDR3 is TGTGCCAGCAGCTCGACCCTTTCCAGCGCGCTCTCCTACGAGCAGTACTTC. Its protein is CASSSTLSSALSYEQYF.

The chain has TRBV28 and TRBJ2-2, with a weak D call TRBD2 (6 bases). The CDR3 covers 14 residues. Between the trimmed V and J ends, which lost 6 bases and 4 bases, there was a span of 12 bases. CDR1 and CDR2 (germline): MDHEN, SYDVKM. DNA of the CDR3: TGTGCCAGCAGGCCAGGGAGGTTCACCGGGGAGCTGTTTTTT. Its protein product is CASRPGRFTGELFF. Full variable domain (missing parts from reference TRBV28 and TRBJ2-2): DVKVTQSSRYLVKRTGEKVFLECVQDMDHENMFWYRQDPGLGLRLIYFSYDVKMKEKGDIPEGYSVSREKKERFSLILESASTNQTSMYLCASRPGRFTGELFFGEGSRLTVL.

For the CDR3, the DNA is TGTGCCAGTAGTCCGGACACCCAAGAGACCCAGTACTTC. Amino acid sequence: CASSPDTQETQYF. The genes are TRBV19 and TRBJ2-5; D might be TRBD1 (5 bases). The CDR3 has 13 amino acids. Germline V gives CDR1 LNHDA, CDR2 SQIVND (reference sequence). Trimming stripped 5 bases from V and 1 base from J, with 8 bases between. Looking up the rest from reference TRBV19 and TRBJ2-5 gives the full variable domain: DGGITQSPKYLFRKEGQNVTLSCEQNLNHDAMYWYRQDPGQGLRLIYYSQIVNDFQKGDIAEGYSVSREKKESFPLTVTSAQKNPTAFYLCASSPDTQETQYFGPGTRLLVL.

This clone was detected once. The CDR3 DNA follows: TGTGCCAGCAGTGAATATAGCGGGAGGGCCGCAGATACGCAGTATTTT. This gives the protein CASSEYSGRAADTQYF. The chain combines TRBV6-1 with TRBJ2-3; 11 bases agree with TRBD2. The ends lost 2 bases at V and 4 bases at J; junction bases unmatched: 5. Germline CDR1 reads MNHNS; CDR2 reads SASEGT. This CDR3 comprises 16 residues.

The gene calls are TRBV29-1 and TRBJ1-1, with 7 bases lining up with TRBD1. Germline CDR1 SQVTM, CDR2 ANQGSEA. With 0 bases clipped from V and 7 bases from J, the junction kept 11 bases outside the gene matches. CDR3 length: 15 amino acids. Here the CDR3 reads CSVEDLSQGGCEAFF. The CDR3 bases are TGCAGCGTTGAAGATTTGAGTCAGGGGGGATGTGAAGCTTTCTTT. Full variable domain (missing parts from reference TRBV29-1 and TRBJ1-1): SAVISQKPSRDICQRGTSLTIQCQVDSQVTMMFWYRQQPGQSLTLIATANQGSEATYESGFVIDKFPISRPNLTFSTLTVSNMSPEDSSIYLCSVEDLSQGGCEAFFGQGTRLTVV.